The rows below give T cell receptor beta chains drawn from one sample of a study of radiotherapy plus CTLA-4 blockade in lung cancer. Using immunoSEQ multiplex PCR, the repertoire was profiled, and TCRdb retains in-frame clones only, with some absent. The sample contains 110,000 or so clones, nearly 80% of which appear only once. The sample in question was peripheral blood, obtained from a patient treated with radiotherapy plus ipilimumab. The receptors were gathered from a human donor with non-small cell lung cancer who had a partial response to radiotherapy plus ipilimumab. Both conserved end residues are part of each CDR3. Each record gives: D gene, clone size, J gene, V gene, CDR3 DNA, CDR3 protein. D genes are given only for firm matches. Some rows mark clone size as missing; the rest say once, few, many or name a class of expanded clone.

d_gene: TRBD2
abundance: NA
j_gene: TRBJ2-3
v_gene: TRBV28
CDR3nt: TGTGCCAGCGACTCCCCGGGCGGGAGGGCCCCAGATACGCAGTATTTT
CDR3aa: CASDSPGGRAPDTQYF

d_gene: TRBD1
abundance: NA
j_gene: TRBJ1-4
v_gene: TRBV18
CDR3nt: TGTGCCAGCTCGTCAGACAGGGCTGGTAATGAAAAACTGTTTTTT
CDR3aa: CASSSDRAGNEKLFF

d_gene: NA
abundance: NA
j_gene: TRBJ2-2
v_gene: TRBV7-2
CDR3nt: TGTGCCAGCAGCTTAGACTCCAACGCCGGGGAGCTGTTTTTT
CDR3aa: CASSLDSNAGELFF

d_gene: NA
abundance: NA
j_gene: TRBJ1-4
v_gene: TRBV5-4
CDR3nt: TGTGCCAGCAGCCGGACGCACACAGGTCCCGATGAAAAACTGTTTTTT
CDR3aa: CASSRTHTGPDEKLFF

d_gene: NA
abundance: NA
j_gene: TRBJ1-5
v_gene: TRBV5-1
CDR3nt: TGCGCCAGCAGCCCTCTTGGAGGGGGCAATCAGCCCCAGCATTTT
CDR3aa: CASSPLGGGNQPQHF

d_gene: NA
abundance: once
j_gene: TRBJ1-2
v_gene: TRBV5-1
CDR3nt: TGCGCCAGCAGCTTGGTAGCATCTTCTAACTATGGCTACACCTTC
CDR3aa: CASSLVASSNYGYTF

d_gene: NA
abundance: few
j_gene: TRBJ2-3
v_gene: TRBV7-2
CDR3nt: TGTGCCAGCAGCCGGGACAACACAGATACGCAGTATTTT
CDR3aa: CASSRDNTDTQYF

d_gene: NA
abundance: NA
j_gene: TRBJ2-7
v_gene: TRBV2
CDR3nt: TGTGCCAGCAGTGTTCTGTCTAGTTGGTCCTACGAGCAGTACTTC
CDR3aa: CASSVLSSWSYEQYF

d_gene: NA
abundance: NA
j_gene: TRBJ2-1
v_gene: TRBV4-3
CDR3nt: TGCGCCAGCAGCCAGGCTACTAGTCCGATTTACAATGAGCAGTTCTTC
CDR3aa: CASSQATSPIYNEQFF

d_gene: TRBD1
abundance: NA
j_gene: TRBJ2-5
v_gene: TRBV7-2
CDR3nt: TGTGCCAGCAGCTTAAGGGACAGGGTGGGGGAGCAGTACTTC
CDR3aa: CASSLRDRVGEQYF

d_gene: NA
abundance: NA
j_gene: TRBJ2-2
v_gene: TRBV4-3
CDR3nt: TGCGCCAGCAGCCAAGATCAGTGGTCCGGGGAGCTGTTTTTT
CDR3aa: CASSQDQWSGELFF

d_gene: TRBD1
abundance: few
j_gene: TRBJ1-5
v_gene: TRBV2
CDR3nt: TGTGCCAGCAGTATTCCGAGCAGGGGGAGGAATCAGCCCCAGCATTTT
CDR3aa: CASSIPSRGRNQPQHF

d_gene: NA
abundance: few
j_gene: TRBJ2-6
v_gene: TRBV7-3
CDR3nt: TGTGCCAGCAGCACTCGTACGAGCTCTGGGGCCAACGTCCTGACTTTC
CDR3aa: CASSTRTSSGANVLTF

d_gene: NA
abundance: NA
j_gene: TRBJ2-1
v_gene: TRBV6-5
CDR3nt: TGTGCCAGCAGTTACACCCTTTGGGCCGAATACAATGAGCAGTTCTTC
CDR3aa: CASSYTLWAEYNEQFF

d_gene: TRBD2
abundance: few
j_gene: TRBJ2-5
v_gene: TRBV18
CDR3nt: TGTGCCAGCTCACCTCGGACTAGCGGGAGTAAAGAGACCCAGTACTTC
CDR3aa: CASSPRTSGSKETQYF

d_gene: NA
abundance: once
j_gene: TRBJ2-5
v_gene: TRBV18
CDR3nt: TGTGCCAGCTCACCAAATCTAACAGATATCCAAGAGACCCAGTACTTC
CDR3aa: CASSPNLTDIQETQYF

d_gene: NA
abundance: once
j_gene: TRBJ1-2
v_gene: TRBV9
CDR3nt: TGTGCCAGCAGCGAGGGAGGGTTAAAGTATGGCTACACCTTC
CDR3aa: CASSEGGLKYGYTF

d_gene: NA
abundance: NA
j_gene: TRBJ2-2
v_gene: TRBV6-5
CDR3nt: TGTGCCAGCAGGCTAACTAACACCGGGGAGCTGTTTTTT
CDR3aa: CASRLTNTGELFF

d_gene: NA
abundance: NA
j_gene: TRBJ1-1
v_gene: TRBV30
CDR3nt: TGTGCCTGGAGTAGCGGGCGCACACTGAACACTGAAGCTTTCTTT
CDR3aa: CAWSSGRTLNTEAFF

d_gene: TRBD2
abundance: NA
j_gene: TRBJ2-2
v_gene: TRBV5-4
CDR3nt: TGTGCCAGCAGGGCCCCCGGGACTAGCGCAACCAACACCGGGGAGCTGTTTTTT
CDR3aa: CASRAPGTSATNTGELFF

d_gene: TRBD1
abundance: NA
j_gene: TRBJ1-2
v_gene: TRBV4-2
CDR3nt: TGTGCCAGCAGCCCCCCGACAGGGCGAGGCTACACCTTC
CDR3aa: CASSPPTGRGYTF

d_gene: NA
abundance: few
j_gene: TRBJ2-3
v_gene: TRBV5-1
CDR3nt: TGCGCCAGCAGCACGGCTACCGGGACTTTTAACACAGATACGCAGTATTTT
CDR3aa: CASSTATGTFNTDTQYF

d_gene: TRBD1
abundance: NA
j_gene: TRBJ1-1
v_gene: TRBV7-2
CDR3nt: TGTGCCAGCAGCTACCCGGACAGGGGACTTAGGAACACTGAAGCTTTCTTT
CDR3aa: CASSYPDRGLRNTEAFF

d_gene: NA
abundance: NA
j_gene: TRBJ2-2
v_gene: TRBV15
CDR3nt: TGTGCCACCAGCAGAGAAACAAACCCGGGCACCGGGGAGCTGTTTTTT
CDR3aa: CATSRETNPGTGELFF

d_gene: NA
abundance: NA
j_gene: TRBJ2-1
v_gene: TRBV5-1
CDR3nt: TGCGCCAGCAGCTTTAAAGCGGACGGTTACAATGAGCAGTTCTTC
CDR3aa: CASSFKADGYNEQFF

d_gene: NA
abundance: NA
j_gene: TRBJ1-2
v_gene: TRBV6-1
CDR3nt: TGTGCCAGCAAAACCGAGGGCGCTGGCTACACCTTC
CDR3aa: CASKTEGAGYTF

d_gene: NA
abundance: NA
j_gene: TRBJ1-1
v_gene: TRBV27
CDR3nt: TGTGCCAGCAGTTTATCTAGACAGAGCGGGGGGTACACTGAAGCTTTCTTT
CDR3aa: CASSLSRQSGGYTEAFF

d_gene: NA
abundance: few
j_gene: TRBJ1-6
v_gene: TRBV7-2
CDR3nt: TGTGCCAGCAGCTTCTCCTCTTCACCCCTCCACTTT
CDR3aa: CASSFSSSPLHF

d_gene: NA
abundance: NA
j_gene: TRBJ2-2
v_gene: TRBV30
CDR3nt: TGTGCCTGGAGACCGGCGGGTACGGTTAACACCGGGGAGCTGTTTTTT
CDR3aa: CAWRPAGTVNTGELFF

d_gene: NA
abundance: once
j_gene: TRBJ1-4
v_gene: TRBV9
CDR3nt: TGTGCCAGCAGCGACCGGGATGGCGAAAAACTGTTTTTT
CDR3aa: CASSDRDGEKLFF

d_gene: TRBD1
abundance: NA
j_gene: TRBJ1-4
v_gene: TRBV5-1
CDR3nt: TGCGCCAGCAGCTACGGACAGGGAAATGAAAAACTGTTTTTT
CDR3aa: CASSYGQGNEKLFF

d_gene: NA
abundance: once
j_gene: TRBJ2-5
v_gene: TRBV7-8
CDR3nt: TGTGCCAGCAGCTTACAACTAGTCGGAGAGACCCAGTACTTC
CDR3aa: CASSLQLVGETQYF

d_gene: TRBD1
abundance: NA
j_gene: TRBJ1-2
v_gene: TRBV7-2
CDR3nt: TGTGCCAGCAGCCAAGACAGGGTCACTAACTATGGCTACACCTTC
CDR3aa: CASSQDRVTNYGYTF

d_gene: NA
abundance: NA
j_gene: TRBJ1-2
v_gene: TRBV5-6
CDR3nt: TGTGCCAGCAGCTTGGTGGGACAATATGGCTACACCTTC
CDR3aa: CASSLVGQYGYTF

d_gene: TRBD1
abundance: NA
j_gene: TRBJ1-1
v_gene: TRBV11-2
CDR3nt: TGTGCCAGCAGCTTGGGACAGCTGAACACTGAAGCTTTCTTT
CDR3aa: CASSLGQLNTEAFF

d_gene: TRBD1
abundance: few
j_gene: TRBJ2-5
v_gene: TRBV6-1
CDR3nt: TGTGCCAGCAGTGTCCGGGACAGGGGGCTTCAAGAGACCCAGTACTTC
CDR3aa: CASSVRDRGLQETQYF

d_gene: NA
abundance: NA
j_gene: TRBJ2-2
v_gene: TRBV7-2
CDR3nt: TGTGCCAGCAGCTTATCGTTCGGGGAGCACACCGGGGAGCTGTTTTTT
CDR3aa: CASSLSFGEHTGELFF

d_gene: NA
abundance: NA
j_gene: TRBJ1-6
v_gene: TRBV28
CDR3nt: TGTGCCAGCAGTTTTAGAAACTCACCCCTCCACTTT
CDR3aa: CASSFRNSPLHF

d_gene: NA
abundance: NA
j_gene: TRBJ2-7
v_gene: TRBV6-5
CDR3nt: TGTGCCAGCAGTTATCTCGTTTCCTACGAGCAGTACTTC
CDR3aa: CASSYLVSYEQYF